This is a list of T cell receptor beta chains from one sample in a study of shared clonotypes between healthy human individuals. Method: immunoSEQ multiplex PCR; TCRdb's copy keeps in-frame clones and lacks some. The table includes about 1.1 million clones, around three quarters detected once. The specimen was memory CD4+ T cells from PBMCs. The receptors shown here come from a man between 18 and 29 years old in good health. Some clones in this sample may be carry-over from other donors' samples. Both conserved end residues are part of each CDR3. Each record gives: V gene, clone size, J gene, D gene, CDR3 DNA, CDR3 protein. The D gene is left open where the match is weak. Clone size is shown for a subset of rows, as once, few, many or a class of expanded clone.

V: TRBV6-1; size: -; J: TRBJ2-7; D: -; DNA: TGTGCCAGCTGTGACAGGTCGCCCTACGAGCAGTACTTC; CDR3: CASCDRSPYEQYF
V: TRBV30; size: many; J: TRBJ2-7; D: -; DNA: TGTGCCTGGAGTGTCTTCGGGCTAGCCTCCTCCGAGCAGTACTTC; CDR3: CAWSVFGLASSEQYF
V: TRBV5-4; size: few; J: TRBJ2-7; D: TRBD2; DNA: TGTGCCAGCAGCTTGGCCGGCGGGAGTGGGTACGAGCAGTACTTC; CDR3: CASSLAGGSGYEQYF
V: TRBV27; size: few; J: TRBJ1-1; D: -; DNA: TGTGCCAGCAGTTTATGGCCATTAAAGACGACCGAACTTAACACTGAAGCTTTCTTT; CDR3: CASSLWPLKTTELNTEAFF
V: TRBV10-3; size: -; J: TRBJ1-1; D: -; DNA: TGTGCCATCAGTGAGTCTTCGACATTCGAAGCTTTCTTT; CDR3: CAISESSTFEAFF
V: TRBV19; size: -; J: TRBJ2-1; D: TRBD2; DNA: TGTGCCAGCCAAAAGGGACTAGCGACCTACAATGAGCAGTTCTTC; CDR3: CASQKGLATYNEQFF
V: TRBV28; size: -; J: TRBJ2-7; D: TRBD1; DNA: TGTGCCAGCAGTCCAGGGACAGGGTTTTACGAGCAGTACTTC; CDR3: CASSPGTGFYEQYF
V: TRBV11-2; size: -; J: TRBJ2-5; D: -; DNA: TGTGCCAGCAGCTTCCCGGAGACCCAGTACTTC; CDR3: CASSFPETQYF
V: TRBV6-6; size: once; J: TRBJ1-2; D: -; DNA: TGTGCCAGCAGTTACTCGAAATCTATGGCAGCCTATGGCTACACCTTC; CDR3: CASSYSKSMAAYGYTF
V: TRBV19; size: -; J: TRBJ1-5; D: -; DNA: TGTGCCAGTAGTTCCCAGGACAGATATAGCAATCAGCCCCAGCATTTT; CDR3: CASSSQDRYSNQPQHF
V: TRBV9; size: -; J: TRBJ1-2; D: -; DNA: TGTGCCAGCAGCGTAGTTGGGGAGAGCTATGGCTACACCTTC; CDR3: CASSVVGESYGYTF
V: TRBV30; size: -; J: TRBJ1-3; D: -; DNA: TGTGCCTGGGCCTCAGGGAATGCTGGAAACACCATATATTTT; CDR3: CAWASGNAGNTIYF
V: TRBV7-2; size: -; J: TRBJ2-7; D: TRBD2; DNA: TGTGCCAGCAGCAGAACTAGCGGGAGGGCGGGGGAGCAGTACTTC; CDR3: CASSRTSGRAGEQYF
V: TRBV6-1; size: -; J: TRBJ2-7; D: -; DNA: TGTGCCAGCAGTGGGGGACTTAAACCCTACGAGCAGTACTTC; CDR3: CASSGGLKPYEQYF
V: TRBV11-2; size: -; J: TRBJ1-2; D: TRBD1; DNA: TGTGCCAGCAGAACTACAGGGGGAAGCTATGGCTACACCTTC; CDR3: CASRTTGGSYGYTF
V: TRBV2; size: -; J: TRBJ2-3; D: -; DNA: TGTGCCAGCAGTGTACGGGCGCAGTATTTT; CDR3: CASSVRAQYF
V: TRBV14; size: -; J: TRBJ1-3; D: -; DNA: TGTGCCAGCAGCCAATGGGGAAACACCATATATTTT; CDR3: CASSQWGNTIYF
V: TRBV6-6; size: many; J: TRBJ1-2; D: TRBD1; DNA: TGTGCCAGCAGACCCGGGGACAGGGATAACTATGGCTACACCTTC; CDR3: CASRPGDRDNYGYTF
V: TRBV7-9; size: -; J: TRBJ2-5; D: TRBD1; DNA: TGTGCCAGCAGCTTGAAGGGGGCGAGGGAGACCCAGTACTTC; CDR3: CASSLKGARETQYF
V: TRBV19; size: -; J: TRBJ1-2; D: TRBD1; DNA: TGTGCCAGTAGGAACAGGGGGCTCTATGGCTACACCTTC; CDR3: CASRNRGLYGYTF
V: TRBV25-1; size: -; J: TRBJ1-4; D: -; DNA: TGTGCCAGCAGTGAGTCCCCTGGTACAAGGGGAACTAATGAAAAACTGTTTTTT; CDR3: CASSESPGTRGTNEKLFF
V: TRBV25-1; size: few; J: TRBJ2-3; D: -; DNA: TGTGCCAGCAGTGATTCCTCCGGGCTTAGTACAGATACGCAGTATTTT; CDR3: CASSDSSGLSTDTQYF
V: TRBV10-3; size: -; J: TRBJ2-6; D: -; DNA: TGTGCCATCAGGCTGACTGGGGCCAACGTCCTGACTTTC; CDR3: CAIRLTGANVLTF
V: TRBV7-3; size: many; J: TRBJ2-3; D: TRBD1; DNA: TGTGCCAGCAGCCGCGGGACAGGGTCAGATACGCAGTATTTT; CDR3: CASSRGTGSDTQYF
V: TRBV11-1; size: -; J: TRBJ2-5; D: TRBD2; DNA: TGTGCCAGCAGCTCGGGACTAGCGGGAGGGCCCGGGGAGACCCAGTACTTC; CDR3: CASSSGLAGGPGETQYF
V: TRBV5-5; size: -; J: TRBJ2-3; D: -; DNA: TGTGCCAGCAGCCCTAGATTAGATACGCAGTATTTT; CDR3: CASSPRLDTQYF
V: TRBV30; size: few; J: TRBJ2-7; D: -; DNA: TGTGCCTGGGCCCCCGGGCCCCGGGAGGAGCAGTACTTC; CDR3: CAWAPGPREEQYF
V: TRBV5-1; size: once; J: TRBJ2-1; D: TRBD2; DNA: TGCGCCAGCAGCTTGGGTGGCGGGAGGTGGAACGATGAGCAGTTCTTC; CDR3: CASSLGGGRWNDEQFF
V: TRBV11-1; size: -; J: TRBJ2-3; D: TRBD2; DNA: TGTGCCAGCAGCTCCGGCCTAGCGGGAGATATCCCAGATACGCAGTATTTT; CDR3: CASSSGLAGDIPDTQYF
V: TRBV20-1; size: many; J: TRBJ1-1; D: -; DNA: TGCAGTGCCTTCCGGGCGGCAGAAGCTTTCTTT; CDR3: CSAFRAAEAFF
V: TRBV4-2; size: -; J: TRBJ2-7; D: -; DNA: TGTGCCAGCAGCCAAGATCGAGGGGACGAGCAGTACTTC; CDR3: CASSQDRGDEQYF
V: TRBV10-3; size: -; J: TRBJ1-1; D: TRBD1; DNA: TGTGCCATCAGGTCCGGGACAGGGGGCACTGAAGCTTTCTTT; CDR3: CAIRSGTGGTEAFF
V: TRBV7-2; size: -; J: TRBJ2-1; D: -; DNA: TGTGCCAGCAGCAACGGACCCGCTTCACGGCAGTTCTTC; CDR3: CASSNGPASRQFF
V: TRBV15; size: -; J: TRBJ1-1; D: -; DNA: TGTGCCACCAGCAGAGATCGGGCTTCAAGGAACACTGAAGCTTTCTTT; CDR3: CATSRDRASRNTEAFF
V: TRBV5-1; size: -; J: TRBJ2-1; D: -; DNA: TGCGCCAGCAGCCGGGACCCGGCGACCTGGGATGAGCAGTTCTTC; CDR3: CASSRDPATWDEQFF
V: TRBV7-2; size: -; J: TRBJ2-4; D: TRBD1; DNA: TGTGCCAGCAGCTTCGACAGGGTTAAGGACATTCAGTACTTC; CDR3: CASSFDRVKDIQYF
V: TRBV7-3; size: -; J: TRBJ2-5; D: -; DNA: TGTGCCAGCAGCTTAATGGGACTGCACCTTGAGACCCAGTACTTC; CDR3: CASSLMGLHLETQYF
V: TRBV6-5; size: -; J: TRBJ2-2; D: -; DNA: TGTGCCAGCAGTTCCGAGACGGTAGCCGGGGAGCTGTTTTTT; CDR3: CASSSETVAGELFF
V: TRBV9; size: -; J: TRBJ1-1; D: TRBD1; DNA: TGTGCCAGCAGCACGACAGGGTATCGCAGTGAAGCTTTCTTT; CDR3: CASSTTGYRSEAFF
V: TRBV28; size: few; J: TRBJ1-2; D: -; DNA: TGTGCCAGCAGTACCACGGGGGATGGATATGGCTACACCTTC; CDR3: CASSTTGDGYGYTF
V: TRBV7-3; size: -; J: TRBJ2-3; D: TRBD2; DNA: TGTGCCAGCAGCTTATTTTTCAATGGGCTAGCGGCCACAGATACGCAGTATTTT; CDR3: CASSLFFNGLAATDTQYF
V: TRBV18; size: -; J: TRBJ1-1; D: -; DNA: TGTGCCAGCTCACCACAGGGTACGGGGAACACTGAAGCTTTCTTT; CDR3: CASSPQGTGNTEAFF
V: TRBV7-8; size: -; J: TRBJ1-1; D: -; DNA: TGTGCCAGCAGCTTAGGGGCCCGGTGGGAGATGAACACTGAAGCTTTCTTT; CDR3: CASSLGARWEMNTEAFF
V: TRBV27; size: few; J: TRBJ2-7; D: TRBD2; DNA: TGTGCCAGCAAACTCGGGGGAGGGCGTACTTCCTACGAGCAGTACTTC; CDR3: CASKLGGGRTSYEQYF
V: TRBV6-6; size: -; J: TRBJ1-2; D: -; DNA: TGTGCCAGCAGGTCTGTCGGGGTAGGGTATGGCTACACCTTC; CDR3: CASRSVGVGYGYTF
V: TRBV29-1; size: few; J: TRBJ1-2; D: -; DNA: TGCAGCGTGGAACCTGACAGATCCTCCACCTTC; CDR3: CSVEPDRSSTF